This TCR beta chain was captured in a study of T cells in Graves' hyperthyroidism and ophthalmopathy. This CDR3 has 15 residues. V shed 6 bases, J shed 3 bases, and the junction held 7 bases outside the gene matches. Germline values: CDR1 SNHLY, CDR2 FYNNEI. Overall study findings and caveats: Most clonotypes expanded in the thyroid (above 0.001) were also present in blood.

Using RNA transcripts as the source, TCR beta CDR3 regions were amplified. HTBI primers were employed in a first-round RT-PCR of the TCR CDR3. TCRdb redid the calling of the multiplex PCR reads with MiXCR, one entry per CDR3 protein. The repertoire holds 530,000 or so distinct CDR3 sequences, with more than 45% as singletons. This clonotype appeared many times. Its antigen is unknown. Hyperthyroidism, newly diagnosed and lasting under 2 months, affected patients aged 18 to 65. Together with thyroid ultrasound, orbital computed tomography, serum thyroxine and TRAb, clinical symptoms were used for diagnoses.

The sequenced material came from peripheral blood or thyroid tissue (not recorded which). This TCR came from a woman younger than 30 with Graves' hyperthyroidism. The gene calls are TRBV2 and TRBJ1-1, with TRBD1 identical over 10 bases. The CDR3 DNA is TGTGCCAGCAGAGCCGGGACAGGGGTTTACACTGAAGCTTTCTTT. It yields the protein CASRAGTGVYTEAFF.